The rows below give T cell receptor beta chains drawn from one sample of a study of blood T cell repertoires in COVID-19. Assay: immunoSEQ multiplex PCR; the TCRdb copy retains only in-frame clones and omits some. The sample holds fewer than 250,000 clones, 80% to 90% seen once. The sample taken for sequencing was peripheral blood. The source is a man under 40 with acute or convalescent COVID-19. The conserved cysteine and the conserved F or W are not part of the CDR3 here. Clone size is not always given. Where it is, it says once, few, many or a class for expanded clones.

v_call clone_size cdr3_aa
TRBV10-1 NA ASSEGNPDRGKEQY
TRBV19 NA ASSPYTRSGANVLT
TRBV28 NA ASSSDRGKEGGYT
TRBV19 once ASSMWIRDREQETQY
TRBV3-1/TRBV3-2 NA ASSPADRGGQPQH
TRBV5-1 NA ASTRDRSYEQY
TRBV7-9 NA ASTSGGLAAYNEQF
TRBV9 NA ASSVQGALSYGYT
TRBV7-9 once ASSLEPGRGSNQPQH
TRBV27 once ASSLTGGFSGNTIY
TRBV6-2/TRBV6-3 NA ASSLGRTPYEQY
TRBV27 NA ASSFSGQGILNEQF
TRBV7-9 NA ASSLIGETQY
TRBV16 NA ASSPGSYNEQF
TRBV2 NA ASSTDRQETQY
TRBV7-8 NA ASKVVGSDEQF
TRBV7-3 NA ASSFPQPNTGSYEQY
TRBV29-1 once SAMVTGGYGYT
TRBV5-6 NA ASSFPGQGSSGYT
TRBV7-8 once ASRYTSGRPQY
TRBV28 NA ASRGTGSGNTIY
TRBV5-1 NA ASSRTETNYGYT
TRBV5-1 once ASREATGSHYEQY
TRBV28 NA ASTETGGTEAF
TRBV18 few ASSPSGRTEAF
TRBV6-5 NA ASSALRQGQAF
TRBV20-1 NA SAGGGREQY
TRBV5-1 NA ASSIRGVYDNEQF
TRBV6-5 NA ASSTSGGSDTQY